The 25 T cell receptor beta chains given below trace back to one sample, sequenced in a study of blood T cell repertoires in COVID-19 (dated by TCRdb to between 2020 and 2021). Library preparation was by the immunoSEQ multiplex PCR assay. TCRdb obtained this table from immuneACCESS and retained in-frame rearrangements with V and J assigned. These tables miss some clones; where compared with another copy, unresolved V genes account for less than half of the shortfall, and the remainder is unexplained. Recorded for this sample are some 490,000 clones; 75% to 90% of them occurred a single time. In total, the top ten clones hold around 7.9% of the sample. Sequencing was performed on PBMCs or T cells enriched from blood (not recorded which). These receptors were obtained from an older woman who had recovered from COVID-19.

This chain connects TRBV4-2 to TRBJ1-3, with TRBD1 as a possible D gene (6 bases). Trimming removed 3 bases from V and 1 base from J, with 19 bases in between. In germline, CDR1 is LGHNA, CDR2 YNFKEQ. The CDR3 has 18 amino acids. The CDR3 here is CASSQGPGGGFSGNTIYF. Here the CDR3 DNA reads TGTGCCAGCAGCCAGGGTCCGGGAGGGGGATTTTCTGGAAACACCATATATTTT.

CDR3 DNA sequence: TGTGCCAGCAGATCCGACAGCTATGGCTACACCTTC. This codes for CASRSDSYGYTF. V gene TRBV6-5 combines with J gene TRBJ1-2, with TRBD1 as a possible D gene (5 bases). Germline V lookup: CDR1 MNHEY, CDR2 SVGAGI. The V end lost 6 bases, the J end lost 4 bases, and 9 bases lay between the germline ends. This CDR3 region has 12 residues.

This chain joins TRBV6-6 and TRBJ1-2, with D possibly TRBD1 on 6 matching bases. Germline CDR1 is MNHNY and CDR2 is SVGAGI (reference sequence). V shed 5 bases and J shed 4 bases, with 17 bases lying between them. The CDR3 is 15 residues long. CDR3 region: CASSPPITGSYGYTF. For the CDR3, the DNA is TGTGCCAGCAGTCCCCCAATAACAGGGTCCTATGGCTACACCTTC.

This chain uses TRBV3-1 (or the pseudogene TRBV3-2) with TRBJ1-5, with D tentatively TRBD1 (6 bases). V was cut by 3 bases and J by 5 bases, with 26 bases left in between. There are 19 residues in the CDR3. Germline V gene data show CDR1 as LGHDT and CDR2 as YNNKEL (reference sequence). The CDR3 bases are TGTGCCAGCAGCCACTCTGTCGGGGGGCTGGGGCCAGTGGATCAGCCCCAGCATTTT. Protein: CASSHSVGGLGPVDQPQHF.

The chain couples TRBV6-5 to TRBJ1-2, with a tentative D call TRBD1 (6 bases). The CDR3 runs to 15 residues. Trimming shortened V by 6 bases and J by 2 bases, and 16 bases separated the two germline ends. Germline values: CDR1 MNHEY, CDR2 SVGAGI. The CDR3 loop reads CASSGGSTGNYGYTF. The CDR3 coding sequence is TGTGCCAGCAGCGGAGGTTCTACAGGGAACTATGGCTACACCTTC.

V and J are TRBV5-1 and TRBJ1-3, with D possibly being TRBD1 (6 bases). Germline V gene data show CDR1 as SGHRS and CDR2 as YFSETQ. Trimming stripped 4 bases from V and 4 bases from J, with 15 bases between. The CDR3 runs to 15 residues. The CDR3 DNA reads as TGCGCCAGCAGCGTCGACAGGTTGATAGGAAACACCATATATTTT. Translating it yields CASSVDRLIGNTIYF.

The chain has TRBV30 and TRBJ2-2; 8 bases match TRBD1. CDR3 length equals 14 residues. The junction had 11 bases not matched to a gene; V was cut back by 5 bases and J by 9 bases. The germline gives CDR1 GTSNPN, CDR2 SVGIG (reference sequence). The CDR3 is CAWAPGQVARELFF. The DNA of the CDR3 is TGTGCCTGGGCTCCGGGACAGGTAGCGAGGGAGCTGTTTTTT. Together with reference TRBV30 and TRBJ2-2, the CDR3 gives the full variable domain: SQTIHQWPATLVQPVGSPLSLECTVEGTSNPNLYWYRQAAGRGLQLLFYSVGIGQISSEVPQNLSASRPQDRQFILSSKKLLLSDSGFYLCAWAPGQVARELFFGEGSRLTVL.

V usage is TRBV21-1 and J usage is TRBJ2-4; TRBD2 was called by the table and not checked on the DNA. TRBV21-1 is given as a pseudogene. CDR3 length: 13 residues. Here the CDR3 reads CASPGYFEHIQYF. Written as DNA, the CDR3 is TGTGCCAGCCCCGGGTATTTTGAACACATTCAGTACTTC.

This clone showed up just a few times. V and J are TRBV15 and TRBJ2-7, with 7 bases matching TRBD1. After removal of 1 base from V and 2 bases from J, the junction contained 2 bases not matched to a gene. The CDR3 is 14 amino acids. Germline V lookup: CDR1 LNHNV, CDR2 YYDKDF (reference sequence). The CDR3 here is CATSRAGQAYEQYV. CDR3 nucleotide sequence: TGTGCCACCAGCAGAGCTGGACAGGCCTACGAGCAGTACGTC.

The chain uses TRBV11-2 and TRBJ2-7; tentative D call: TRBD1 (6 bases). Germline V lookup: CDR1 SGHAT, CDR2 FQNNGV. V shed 1 base and J shed 7 bases, with 17 bases lying between them. This CDR3 comprises 15 residues. The CDR3 here is CASSLGQGIKGEQYV. The CDR3 DNA reads TGTGCCAGCAGCTTAGGGCAGGGGATTAAAGGAGAGCAGTACGTC.

The chain couples TRBV2 to TRBJ1-5; no definite D call. CDR1 and CDR2 from the germline V gene are SNHLY and FYNNEI. Trimming shortened V by 6 bases and J by 2 bases, and 17 bases separated the two germline ends. The CDR3 extends over 16 amino acids. This chain's CDR3 is CASRLDAQRGNQPQHF. The DNA for the CDR3 is TGTGCCAGCAGACTGGACGCGCAGCGGGGCAATCAGCCCCAGCATTTT.

The J gene is TRBJ1-1, the V gene TRBV19; D ambiguous. Looked up from germline, CDR1 is LNHDA and CDR2 is SQIVND (reference sequence). This CDR3 region has 14 residues. With 5 bases removed from V and 1 base from J, the gap between germline ends came to 11 bases. For the CDR3, the DNA is TGTGCCAGTAGTCGGTCCAACAGGAACACTGAAGCTTTCTTT. This encodes CASSRSNRNTEAFF.

This clone was detected only once. This chain connects TRBV3-1 (or the pseudogene TRBV3-2) to TRBJ2-5; D possibly corresponds to TRBD1 (5 bases). There are 17 residues in the CDR3. Germline CDR1 LGHDT, CDR2 YNNKEL (reference sequence). V shed 0 bases and J shed 5 bases, with 19 bases lying between them. The CDR3: CASSQDLNGGATETQYF. CDR3 nucleotide sequence: TGTGCCAGCAGCCAAGATTTAAATGGTGGGGCCACGGAGACCCAGTACTTC.

The genes are TRBV5-6 and TRBJ1-2; D is unclear. Trimming removed 0 bases at V and 8 bases at J, with 11 bases between. Germline CDR1 and CDR2: SGHDT and YYEEEE. CDR3 length equals 13 residues. CDR3 sequence (DNA): TGTGCCAGCAGCTTGGCTGCCCGGGAGGGCTACACCTTC. Translated: CASSLAAREGYTF.

This sequence joins TRBV7-2 and TRBJ2-7, with TRBD1 matching 9 bases. Looked up from germline, CDR1 is SGHTA and CDR2 is FQGNSA. J gave up 4 bases and V 3 bases, and 4 bases lay outside the gene matches. The CDR3 loop spans 14 amino acids. The CDR3 coding sequence is TGTGCCAGCAGCTTGACCGGGACAGGGTACGAGCAGTACTTC. It specifies CASSLTGTGYEQYF.

The J gene is TRBJ2-1, the V gene TRBV2; 9 nucleotides align to TRBD1. The germline V gene encodes CDR1 SNHLY and CDR2 FYNNEI. This CDR3 is 16 amino acids long. Germline trimming cut 4 bases from V and 3 bases from J; bases unmatched to any gene: 7. This CDR3 reads CASSGRTGGVYNEQFF. CDR3 nucleotides: TGTGCCAGCAGTGGAAGAACAGGGGGCGTCTACAATGAGCAGTTCTTC.

V usage is TRBV4-1 and J usage is TRBJ1-5, with a possible D match to TRBD1 (5 bases). Germline V gene lookup returns CDR1 MGHRA and CDR2 YSYEKL. This CDR3 is built from 20 residues. V was shortened by 1 base and J by 0 bases, with 22 bases between the two germline ends. The CDR3 loop reads CASSQGPHAPGYYSNQPQHF. The CDR3 region has the DNA TGCGCCAGCAGCCAAGGGCCCCACGCCCCAGGGTATTATAGCAATCAGCCCCAGCATTTT.

V is TRBV2 and J is TRBJ1-4; TRBD1 matches 8 bases. V shed 6 bases, J shed 3 bases, and the junction held 6 bases outside the gene matches. The CDR3 runs to 15 residues. Germline values: CDR1 SNHLY, CDR2 FYNNEI. The CDR3 sequence: CASSRDRLANEKLFF. DNA for the CDR3: TGTGCCAGCAGCAGGGACAGGCTAGCTAATGAAAAACTGTTTTTT.

V and J are TRBV27 and TRBJ2-3; the D gene is possibly TRBD2 (6 bases). Germline V gene data show CDR1 as MNHEY and CDR2 as SMNVEV (reference sequence). V shed 10 bases and J shed 3 bases, with 29 bases lying between them. The CDR3 extends over 18 amino acids. CDR3 sequence: CAIRKPTPLAGATDTQYF. In DNA form, the CDR3 reads TGTGCCATACGCAAACCAACCCCACTAGCCGGGGCGACAGATACGCAGTATTTT.

CDR3 protein: CATSDPQDRAGGQPQHF. DNA of the CDR3: TGTGCCACCAGTGATCCCCAGGACAGGGCCGGGGGGCAGCCCCAGCATTTT. The chain employs TRBV24-1 and TRBJ1-5; 8 nucleotides match TRBD1. Germline V CDR1 and CDR2: KGHDR, SFDVKD. This CDR3 comprises 17 residues. V was clipped by 3 bases and J by 7 bases; unmatched bases: 13.

V gene TRBV9 combines with J gene TRBJ2-4; 11 bases fit TRBD2. Germline V gene lookup returns CDR1 SGDLS and CDR2 YYNGEE. CDR3 size: 17 residues. V was pared by 0 bases and J by 7 bases, with 9 bases of the junction left unmatched. The CDR3 nucleotides read TGTGCCAGCAGCGTAGAGGGTAGCGGGGGGGCAAGGAACATTCAGTACTTC. Its protein product is CASSVEGSGGARNIQYF.

In its sample, this clone was seen once. This chain joins TRBV18 and TRBJ1-4; possible D gene TRBD1, 5 bases. The CDR3 is 16 amino acids. V was clipped by 3 bases and J by 5 bases, with 16 bases between them. CDR1 and CDR2 from the germline V gene are KGHSH and LQKENI. The CDR3 sequence is CASSPLRTPPNEKLFF. In nucleotides, the CDR3 is TGTGCCAGCTCACCGCTCAGGACACCTCCCAATGAAAAACTGTTTTTT.

This rearrangement joins TRBV4-1 to TRBJ1-2; 8 bases align to TRBD1. The germline V gene has CDR1 MGHRA and CDR2 YSYEKL. Losses at the gene ends were 0 bases for V and 8 bases for J; bases not matched to a gene: 17. The CDR3 is 18 residues long. CDR3: CASSQESGGQGARQGYTF. CDR3 DNA: TGCGCCAGCAGCCAAGAGTCTGGAGGCCAGGGGGCAAGGCAAGGCTACACCTTC.

CDR3 sequence (DNA): TGTGCCAGCAGCAACACAGGGAACACTGAAGCTTTCTTT. Protein: CASSNTGNTEAFF. The rearrangement links TRBV3-1 (or the pseudogene TRBV3-2) to TRBJ1-1, with D perhaps matching TRBD1 (5 bases). Germline CDR1 is LGHDT and CDR2 is YNNKEL (reference sequence). The CDR3 runs to 13 residues. The ends were cut back, 5 bases at V and 1 base at J, with 8 bases in the middle.

This sequence joins TRBV6-5 and TRBJ2-2; no reliable D call. The CDR3 runs 14 residues. Germline lookup yields CDR1 MNHEY and CDR2 SVGAGI. V was pared by 9 bases and J by 0 bases, with 11 bases between. Here the CDR3 DNA reads TGTGCCAGTAGAAGGAGCGCGAACACCGGGGAGCTGTTTTTT. It yields the protein CASRRSANTGELFF.